This T cell receptor beta chain was sequenced during a study of blood T cell repertoires in COVID-19. Study summary: From the United States, Italy and Spain came samples of acute and convalescent COVID-19. The cDNA or gDNA used as material had been derived from T cells, B-cell-depleted T cells, or PBMCs.

V shed 2 bases and J 6 bases; nucleotides not matched to a gene: 8. The CDR3 is 16 amino acids. Germline CDR1 and CDR2: SGHTA and FQGNSA. This clone appeared a single time. Per the original methods: Cell counts per sample came from amplifying reference gene primers. Generated by immunoSEQ multiplex PCR, the TCRdb table keeps only in-frame clones and is missing some. The V and J calls and the clone size are those of that table, but D and trimming were determined from the DNA. The sample has 470,000 or so clones; 70% to 90% are singletons. Material: peripheral blood. This clonotype originated in a human donor in a cohort sampled during active COVID-19. The V call is TRBV7-2, the J call TRBJ2-7, with 12 bases matching TRBD2. CDR3 sequence: CASSLPTSGRLGEQYF. CDR3 sequence (DNA): TGTGCCAGCAGCTTACCCACTAGCGGGAGGTTGGGCGAGCAGTACTTC.